A single sample is the source of the 10 T cell receptor beta chains below, sequenced in a study of CXCR3-negative and CXCR3-positive naive CD8 T cells. Preparation of TRB cDNA libraries relied on 5' RACE carrying UMI labels. With the 5' RACE reads reprocessed, TCRdb shows one record per CDR3 protein and no DNA. In all, the sample yields 69,000 or so distinct CDR3 sequences. The sequencing sample was made of naive CXCR3- CD8+ T cells from blood. Indicated subset: CD45RO-CCR7+CD27+CD95- naive CD8+ T cells lacking CXCR3 (TNR3-). These receptors originate from a human donor in good health. Some clones in this sample may be carry-over from other donors' samples.

This sequence joins TRBV29-1 and TRBJ2-5; TCRdb's D call of TRBD1 is untestable without DNA. The CDR3 has 15 amino acids. CDR1 is SQVTM and CDR2 is ANQGSEA in the germline V gene. The CDR3 loop is CSVEIRDRGLETQYF.

The chain has TRBV4-3 and TRBJ2-3; absent DNA, TCRdb's TRBD1 call cannot be checked. Germline CDR1 LGHNA, CDR2 YSLEER. The CDR3 spans 16 residues. The CDR3 sequence: CASSQVRQGGTDTQYF.

The chain has TRBV29-1 and TRBJ2-2. The germline V gene encodes CDR1 SQVTM and CDR2 ANQGSEA. CDR3 length: 13 amino acids. The CDR3 loop is CSVELENTGELFF.

The rearrangement joins TRBV18 to TRBJ2-1. Per the germline V gene, CDR1 is KGHSH and CDR2 is LQKENI. The CDR3 totals 16 residues. CDR3: CASSPPSLPTANEQFF.

This chain connects TRBV29-1 to TRBJ1-1; the TRBD1 assignment by TCRdb is unverifiable without DNA. The length of the CDR3 is 11 residues. Germline V gene sequence: CDR1 SQVTM, CDR2 ANQGSEA. The CDR3 loop reads CSSVGGTEAFF.

J is TRBJ2-1 and V is TRBV7-3; with no DNA, the TCRdb D assignment of TRBD2 cannot be verified. CDR1 and CDR2 from the germline V gene are SGHTA and FQGTGA. The CDR3 runs 15 residues. CDR3 amino acids: CASSESGIRYNEQFF.

The chain recombines TRBV29-1 with TRBJ2-5; checking the TCRdb D call of TRBD1 is not possible without DNA. Germline values: CDR1 SQVTM, CDR2 ANQGSEA. The CDR3 is 15 residues long. CDR3 residues: CSVVSRDSEQETQYF.

This chain links TRBV12-3 or TRBV12-4 with TRBJ2-7; the TCRdb call, TRBD2, lacks DNA for checking. The CDR3 contains 16 residues. CDR3 sequence: CASSLRERGGKYEQYF.

The chain links TRBV28 to TRBJ2-5; no DNA is available, so the TRBD2 call from TCRdb remains unchecked. The germline V gene encodes CDR1 MDHEN and CDR2 SYDVKM. The CDR3 is made up of 14 amino acids. The CDR3 reads CASSPKTRRGTQYF.

This CDR3 reads CASSSTGTGPYEQYF. The chain joins TRBV28 to TRBJ2-7; the D gene TCRdb calls, TRBD1, cannot be checked with no DNA. The CDR3 extends over 15 amino acids. Germline V gene sequence: CDR1 MDHEN, CDR2 SYDVKM.